Listed below are T cell receptor beta chains from one sample, sequenced in a study of OX40 agonist ivuxolimab in advanced cancers. Measured with immunoSEQ multiplex PCR; TCRdb has only the in-frame clones, and not every one. The data hold about 75,000 clones, with 70% to 90% observed a single time. The specimen was CD4+ or CD8+ T cells sorted from blood, collected in a trial of the OX40 agonist ivuxolimab. These receptors originate from an adult with an advanced solid tumor such as melanoma, head and neck, liver or kidney cancer. The CDR3 runs from the conserved cysteine through the conserved F or W. The D gene is left open where the match is weak. A row's size may be missing; if present it is once, few, many or a size class.

TRBD2 | TRBJ2-3 | . | TRBV6-1 | CASSDRLAGLLDTQYF | TGTGCCAGCAGTGATCGACTAGCGGGATTGTTAGATACGCAGTATTTT
. | TRBJ2-7 | . | TRBV5-1 | CASSLEVSYEQYF | TGCGCCAGCAGCTTGGAGGTTTCCTACGAGCAGTACTTC
. | TRBJ1-2 | . | TRBV29-1 | CSVDWDGSDYGYTF | TGCAGCGTTGACTGGGACGGCTCTGACTATGGCTACACCTTC
. | TRBJ2-5 | . | TRBV7-2 | CASSLNVGPQEQYF | TGTGCCAGCAGCTTAAACGTTGGGCCCCAGGAGCAGTACTTC
TRBD1 | TRBJ1-1 | . | TRBV12-5 | CASGLAVRSGGSMNTEAFF | TGTGCTAGTGGTTTGGCGGTCCGTTCAGGGGGCAGCATGAACACTGAAGCTTTCTTT
. | TRBJ1-3 | . | TRBV19 | CASSEFGRRSVVTIYF | TGTGCCTCCTCTGAATTCGGCAGAAGAAGTGTGGTCACCATATATTTT
TRBD1 | TRBJ1-1 | . | TRBV12-5 | CASGLFGQTGTDTEAFF | TGTGCTAGTGGTTTGTTCGGGCAGACAGGGACGGACACTGAAGCTTTCTTT
. | TRBJ2-7 | . | TRBV14 | CASSLSLPTDEQYF | TGTGCCAGCAGCCTCTCACTTCCTACGGACGAGCAGTACTTC
TRBD2 | TRBJ2-3 | . | TRBV4-2 | CASSQVERGSDTQYF | TGTGCCAGCAGCCAAGTGGAGCGGGGGTCAGATACGCAGTATTTT
. | TRBJ1-1 | . | TRBV10-1 | CASSESGGVNTEAFF | TGCGCCAGCAGTGAATCGGGCGGAGTTAACACTGAAGCTTTCTTT
. | TRBJ2-1 | . | TRBV19 | CASSINTRSEQFF | TGTGCCAGTAGTATCAACACAAGGTCTGAGCAGTTCTTC
. | TRBJ2-7 | . | TRBV12-5 | CASGIESGPFYEQYF | TGTGCTAGTGGTATAGAAAGTGGGCCTTTCTACGAGCAGTACTTC
. | TRBJ1-2 | . | TRBV16 | CASSQLQGTSGYTF | TGTGCCAGCAGCCAATTGCAGGGGACTAGTGGCTACACCTTC
TRBD2 | TRBJ2-7 | . | TRBV6-1 | CASRGGAAHEQYF | TGTGCCAGCCGGGGGGGCGCAGCCCACGAGCAGTACTTC
. | TRBJ2-1 | . | TRBV21-1 | CASSKGLAGECDEQFF | TGTGCCAGCAGCAAAGGACTAGCGGGAGAATGCGATGAGCAGTTCTTC
. | TRBJ1-6 | . | TRBV5-1 | CASSFSGSYNSPLHF | TGCGCCAGCAGCTTCTCCGGCTCCTATAATTCACCCCTCCACTTT
. | TRBJ2-3 | . | TRBV6-6 | CASSFRDNTDTQYF | TGTGCCAGCAGTTTTCGGGACAACACAGATACGCAGTATTTT
TRBD2 | TRBJ2-3 | few | TRBV7-2 | CASSLKLAGGTDTQYF | TGTGCCAGCAGCTTAAAACTAGCGGGGGGCACAGATACGCAGTATTTT
. | TRBJ1-1 | . | TRBV18 | CASSAVAGAGDTEAFF | TGTGCCAGCTCAGCCGTCGCGGGGGCGGGAGACACTGAAGCTTTCTTT
. | TRBJ2-3 | . | TRBV1 | CTSSQGWRENYTDTQYF | TGCACCAGCAGCCAAGGATGGCGGGAAAATTACACAGATACGCAGTATTTT
. | TRBJ1-1 | . | TRBV5-1 | CASSLSRDTEAFF | TGCGCCAGCAGCTTGTCGCGGGACACTGAAGCTTTCTTT
. | TRBJ1-2 | few | TRBV6-5 | CASTQGYGYTF | TGTGCCAGCACCCAGGGCTATGGCTACACCTTC
TRBD2 | TRBJ2-1 | . | TRBV19 | CASSIVTSGEGEQFF | TGTGCCAGTAGTATAGTCACTAGCGGAGAGGGTGAGCAGTTCTTC
. | TRBJ1-1 | . | TRBV5-1 | CASSFMPENTEAFF | TGCGCCAGCAGCTTTATGCCGGAGAACACTGAAGCTTTCTTT
. | TRBJ1-1 | . | TRBV11-2 | CASSLKVADTEAFF | TGTGCCAGCAGCTTAAAGGTGGCGGACACTGAAGCTTTCTTT
TRBD2 | TRBJ2-7 | . | TRBV14 | CASSQGLTSESYEQYF | TGTGCCAGCAGCCAAGGTCTGACTAGCGAATCCTACGAGCAGTACTTC
TRBD2 | TRBJ2-5 | . | TRBV2 | CASSPGTSTGTQYF | TGTGCCAGCAGTCCCGGGACTAGCACTGGGACCCAGTACTTC
. | TRBJ2-3 | . | TRBV5-1 | CASSWVGQSTDTQYF | TGCGCCAGCAGCTGGGTAGGACAGTCTACAGATACGCAGTATTTT
. | TRBJ1-2 | . | TRBV21-1 | CANQSGAPEGYGYTF | TGTGCCAACCAGTCGGGGGCCCCCGAGGGCTATGGCTACACCTTC
TRBD2 | TRBJ2-3 | . | TRBV7-9 | CASSPSGGSTDTQYF | TGTGCCAGCAGCCCGAGCGGGGGGTCCACAGATACGCAGTATTTT
. | TRBJ2-7 | . | TRBV6-1 | CASSDRGQGEQYF | TGTGCCAGCAGTGACCGGGGCCAAGGCGAGCAGTACTTC
. | TRBJ2-1 | once | TRBV7-2 | CASSMSGGPYNEQFF | TGTGCCAGCAGCATGTCTGGCGGGCCTTACAATGAGCAGTTCTTC
. | TRBJ2-3 | . | TRBV5-1 | CASRLVEDTQYF | TGCGCCAGCAGACTGGTGGAAGATACGCAGTATTTT
TRBD1 | TRBJ1-4 | . | TRBV7-9 | CASSSNRGKSTNEKLFF | TGTGCCAGCAGCTCAAACAGGGGGAAATCAACTAATGAAAAACTGTTTTTT
. | TRBJ2-3 | . | TRBV19 | CASSPLALTDTQYF | TGTGCCAGTAGTCCCCTAGCGCTCACAGATACGCAGTATTTT
TRBD1 | TRBJ2-7 | . | TRBV11-2 | CASRLPGQGSYEQYF | TGTGCCAGCAGGCTCCCGGGACAGGGCTCCTACGAGCAGTACTTC
TRBD2 | TRBJ2-1 | few | TRBV5-1 | CASSPASGSFGEQFF | TGCGCCAGCAGCCCTGCTAGCGGGAGCTTTGGTGAGCAGTTCTTC
TRBD1 | TRBJ1-5 | once | TRBV6-1 | CASSSGQASNQPQHF | TGTGCCAGCAGTTCTGGACAGGCAAGCAATCAGCCCCAGCATTTT
TRBD2 | TRBJ2-2 | . | TRBV15 | CATSWSSLAVVTGELFF | TGTGCCACCAGCTGGTCGTCACTAGCGGTTGTCACCGGGGAGCTGTTTTTT
TRBD2 | TRBJ2-1 | . | TRBV19 | CATTSGFTNEQFF | TGTGCTACGACTAGCGGATTTACAAATGAGCAGTTCTTC
. | TRBJ1-4 | . | TRBV6-5 | CASSYVPTRGNEKLFF | TGTGCCAGCAGTTACGTACCCACCCGGGGGAATGAAAAACTGTTTTTT
. | TRBJ1-5 | . | TRBV15 | CATSRDRVAQPQHF | TGTGCCACCAGCAGAGATCGGGTAGCCCAGCCCCAGCATTTT
TRBD1 | TRBJ1-1 | . | TRBV5-1 | CASSLTGGVNTEAFF | TGCGCCAGCAGCTTGACAGGGGGGGTGAACACTGAAGCTTTCTTT
. | TRBJ2-1 | . | TRBV7-7 | CASSLELLDEQFF | TGTGCTAGCAGCTTAGAACTTCTGGATGAGCAGTTCTTC
TRBD2 | TRBJ2-1 | once | TRBV6-5 | CASRRSGTYNEQFF | TGTGCCAGCAGACGCAGCGGGACCTACAATGAGCAGTTCTTC
. | TRBJ2-2 | . | TRBV7-7 | CASSLRLAPANTGELFF | TGTGCTAGCAGCTTAAGGCTAGCTCCCGCGAACACCGGGGAGCTGTTTTTT
. | TRBJ1-4 | . | TRBV19 | CASSLDSTGFEKLFF | TGTGCCAGTAGCCTCGATTCCACGGGATTTGAAAAACTGTTTTTT
. | TRBJ2-5 | . | TRBV5-1 | CASSPSSSRRLETQYF | TGCGCCAGCAGCCCTAGTAGTAGTCGTCGACTAGAGACCCAGTACTTC
TRBD2 | TRBJ2-3 | . | TRBV5-6 | CASSLLADSTDTQYF | TGTGCCAGCAGCTTGCTAGCGGATAGCACAGATACGCAGTATTTT
. | TRBJ2-7 | . | TRBV7-9 | CASSFANGYEQYF | TGTGCCAGCAGCTTCGCTAACGGGTACGAGCAGTACTTC
. | TRBJ2-5 | . | TRBV10-1 | CASSDHPQETQYF | TGCGCCAGCAGTGACCATCCCCAAGAGACCCAGTACTTC
. | TRBJ1-1 | once | TRBV5-1 | CASSLSRGGNTEAFF | TGCGCCAGCAGCTTGAGTCGGGGTGGGAACACTGAAGCTTTCTTT
. | TRBJ1-6 | . | TRBV7-2 | CASSPGQEGSPLHF | TGTGCCAGCAGCCCGGGACAAGAGGGATCACCCCTCCACTTT
. | TRBJ1-1 | once | TRBV16 | CASSQSGGNTEAFF | TGTGCCAGCAGCCAATCGGGGGGGAACACTGAAGCTTTCTTT